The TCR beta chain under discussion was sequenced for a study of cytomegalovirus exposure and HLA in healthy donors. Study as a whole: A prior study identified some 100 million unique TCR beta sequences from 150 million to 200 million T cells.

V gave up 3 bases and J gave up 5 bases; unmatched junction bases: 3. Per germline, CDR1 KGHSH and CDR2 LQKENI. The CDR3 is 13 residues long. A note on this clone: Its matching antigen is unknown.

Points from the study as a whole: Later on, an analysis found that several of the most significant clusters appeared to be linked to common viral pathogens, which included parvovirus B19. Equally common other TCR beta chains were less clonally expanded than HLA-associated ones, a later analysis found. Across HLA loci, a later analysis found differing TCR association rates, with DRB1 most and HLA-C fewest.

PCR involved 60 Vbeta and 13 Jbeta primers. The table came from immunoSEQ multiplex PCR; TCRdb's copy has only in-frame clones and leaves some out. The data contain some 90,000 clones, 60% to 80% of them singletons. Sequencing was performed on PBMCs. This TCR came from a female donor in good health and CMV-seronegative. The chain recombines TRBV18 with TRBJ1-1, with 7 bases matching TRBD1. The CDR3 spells CASSPQGVTEAFF. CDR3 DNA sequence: TGTGCCAGCTCACCCCAGGGGGTAACTGAAGCTTTCTTT.